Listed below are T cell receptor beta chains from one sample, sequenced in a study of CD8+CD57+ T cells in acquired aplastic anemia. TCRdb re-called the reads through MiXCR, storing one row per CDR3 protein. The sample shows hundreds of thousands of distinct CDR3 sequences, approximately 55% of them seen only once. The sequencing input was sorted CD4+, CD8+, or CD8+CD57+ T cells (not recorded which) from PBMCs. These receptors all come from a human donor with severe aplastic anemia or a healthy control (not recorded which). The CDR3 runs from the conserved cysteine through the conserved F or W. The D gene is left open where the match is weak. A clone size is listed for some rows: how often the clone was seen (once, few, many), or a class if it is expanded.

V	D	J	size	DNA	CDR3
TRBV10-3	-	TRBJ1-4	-	TGTGCCATCAGTGATCGGGCTTCGACGGGTGAAAAACCGTTCTTT	CAISDRASTGEKPFF
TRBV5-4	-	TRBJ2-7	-	TGTGCCAGCAGCACATGGAGAGGGCGTGCCTCCTACGAGCAGTACTTC	CASSTWRGRASYEQYF
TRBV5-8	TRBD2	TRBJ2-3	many	TGTGCCAGCAGCTTGCAAATTGGGACCACTCTGGGGGAGGGGTATTTT	CASSLQIGTTLGEGYF
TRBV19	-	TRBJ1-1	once	TGTGCCAGTAGTATGTCCCTCGGGTTGGCGGGGAAAGCTTTCTTT	CASSMSLGLAGKAFF
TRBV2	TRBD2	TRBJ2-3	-	TGTGCCAGCAGAGTAGCGGGAGATACGCAGTATTTT	CASRVAGDTQYF
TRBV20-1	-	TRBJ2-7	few	TGCAGTGCTAGTCGCCACCCAAAGGCGTCCTACGAGCAGTACTTC	CSASRHPKASYEQYF
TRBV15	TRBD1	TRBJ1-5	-	TGTGCCACCAGCGGGCCGACAGGGACCTATCAGCCCCAGCATTTT	CATSGPTGTYQPQHF
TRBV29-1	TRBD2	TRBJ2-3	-	TGCAGCGTTGAAATCGGGGGGGCGGGAGATACGCAGTATTTT	CSVEIGGAGDTQYF
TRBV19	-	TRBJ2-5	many	TGTGCCAGTAGTATAGTTTCGGGAGCGGAGACCCAGTACTTC	CASSIVSGAETQYF
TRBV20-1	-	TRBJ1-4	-	TGCAGTGCTAATGCAGAGAAACTGTTTTTT	CSANAEKLFF
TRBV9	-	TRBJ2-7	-	TGTGCTAGCAGCGTAGGGGTTGCGGGTGAGCAGTACTTC	CASSVGVAGEQYF
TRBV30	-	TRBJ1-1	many	TGTGCCTGGAGCCGGGGGCTGACTGAAGCTTTCTTT	CAWSRGLTEAFF
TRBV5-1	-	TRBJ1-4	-	TGCGCCAGCAGCCGGGAGGCTGGTGCGGAGGAAGAAAAACTGTTTTTT	CASSREAGAEEEKLFF
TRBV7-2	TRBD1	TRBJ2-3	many	TGTGCCAGCAGCACAAGACAGGGAGGCACAGATACGCAGTATTTT	CASSTRQGGTDTQYF
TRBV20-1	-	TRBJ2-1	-	TGCAGTGCTAGAACGTACGGCAGGGATGAGCAGTTCTTC	CSARTYGRDEQFF
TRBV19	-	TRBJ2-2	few	TGTGCCACCGGGACAACGAACACCGGGGAGCTGTTTTTT	CATGTTNTGELFF
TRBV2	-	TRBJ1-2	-	TGTGCCAGCAGTGTTGTGGGGCAGCGGAGCTATGGCCACACCTTC	CASSVVGQRSYGHTF
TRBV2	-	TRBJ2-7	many	TGTGCCAGCATGTGGAGCTGGGGGAACGAGCAGTACTTC	CASMWSWGNEQYF
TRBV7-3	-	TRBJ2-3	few	TGTGCCAGCAGCTTAAAGGGGGCAGATACGCAGTATTTT	CASSLKGADTQYF
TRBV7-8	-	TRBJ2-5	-	TGTGCCAGCAGCTTAGGGGGGATTGGGCGAGAGACCCAGCACTTC	CASSLGGIGRETQHF
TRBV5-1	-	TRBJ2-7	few	TGCGCCAGCAGCTTGGTTCAGGGCCACGAGCAGTACTTC	CASSLVQGHEQYF
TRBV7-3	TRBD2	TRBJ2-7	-	TGTGCCAGCAGCTCATTAGCGGGAGAGGGCGGGCAGTACTTC	CASSSLAGEGGQYF
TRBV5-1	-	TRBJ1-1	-	TGCGCCAGCACCGCGGGGCAGATGAACACTGAAGCTTTCTTT	CASTAGQMNTEAFF
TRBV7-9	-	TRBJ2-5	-	TGTGCCAGCAGCTTAGTTGCAGAAGAGACCCAGTACTTC	CASSLVAEETQYF
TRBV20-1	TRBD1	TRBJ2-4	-	TGCAGTGCCAAGACAGGGGGCAACATTCAGTACTTC	CSAKTGGNIQYF
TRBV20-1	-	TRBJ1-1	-	TGCAGTGCTAGAGATCATAGAAACGCCTTGAACACTGAAGCTTTCTTT	CSARDHRNALNTEAFF
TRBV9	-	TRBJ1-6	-	TGTGCCAGCAGCCCCACTCAAGGGATAACCCTCCACTTT	CASSPTQGITLHF
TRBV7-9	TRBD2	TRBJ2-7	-	TGTGCCAGCAGCTTAGGTGGACTAGCGGGGGCCTCTACCCACGAGCAGTACTTC	CASSLGGLAGASTHEQYF
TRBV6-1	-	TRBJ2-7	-	TGTGCCAGCAGCGCCCAAGCCCTCTACGAGCAGTACTTC	CASSAQALYEQYF
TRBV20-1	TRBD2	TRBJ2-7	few	TGCAGTGCTAGGACGACTAGCGGTGGGGGGGGCAACAACGAGCAGTACTTC	CSARTTSGGGGNNEQYF
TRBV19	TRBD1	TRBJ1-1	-	TGTGCCAGTAGTAACACTCCGGGACAGGGGACTGAAGCTTTCTTT	CASSNTPGQGTEAFF
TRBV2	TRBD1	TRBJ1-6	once	TGTGCCAGAAGTGAGTCCGCGGGACAGGCGAATTCACCCCTCCACTTT	CARSESAGQANSPLHF
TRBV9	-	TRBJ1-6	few	TGTGCCAGCAGCTCTTCGGATGGACCCCTCCACTTT	CASSSSDGPLHF
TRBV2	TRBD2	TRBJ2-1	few	TGTGCCAGCAGTGGCCTGGCGGGAGTTGGTGAGCAGTTCTTC	CASSGLAGVGEQFF
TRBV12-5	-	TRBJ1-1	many	TGTGCTAGTGCCGCCACAACAGCTAGCACTGAAGCTTTCTTT	CASAATTASTEAFF
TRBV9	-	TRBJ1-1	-	TGTGCCAGCAGCTCTCGAGCAGGACAGTCCGTAGTTCTACGTGACACTGAAGCTTTCTTT	CASSSRAGQSVVLRDTEAFF
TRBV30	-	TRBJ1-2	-	TGTGCCTGGAACAGGGCCTATGGCTACACCTTC	CAWNRAYGYTF
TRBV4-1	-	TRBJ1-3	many	TGCGCCAGCAGCAGGGATCTGGCTAACACCATATATTTT	CASSRDLANTIYF
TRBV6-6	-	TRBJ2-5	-	TGTGCCAGCAGTGTGGAGCAAGAGACCCAGTGCTTC	CASSVEQETQCF
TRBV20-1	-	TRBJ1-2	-	TGCAGTGCTCGCAGCTATGGCTACACCTTC	CSARSYGYTF